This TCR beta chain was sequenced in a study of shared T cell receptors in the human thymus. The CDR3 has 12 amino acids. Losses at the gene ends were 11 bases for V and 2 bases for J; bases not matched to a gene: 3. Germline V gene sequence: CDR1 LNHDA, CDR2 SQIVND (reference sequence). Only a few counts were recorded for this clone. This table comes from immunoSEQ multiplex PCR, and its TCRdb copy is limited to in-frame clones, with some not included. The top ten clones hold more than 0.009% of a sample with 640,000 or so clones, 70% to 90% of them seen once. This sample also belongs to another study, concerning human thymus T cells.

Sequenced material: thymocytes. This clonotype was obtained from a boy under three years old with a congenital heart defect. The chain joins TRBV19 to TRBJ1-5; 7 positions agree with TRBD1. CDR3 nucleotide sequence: TGTGCCGGCGGACAGGGCAATCAGCCCCAGCATTTT. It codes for CAGGQGNQPQHF.